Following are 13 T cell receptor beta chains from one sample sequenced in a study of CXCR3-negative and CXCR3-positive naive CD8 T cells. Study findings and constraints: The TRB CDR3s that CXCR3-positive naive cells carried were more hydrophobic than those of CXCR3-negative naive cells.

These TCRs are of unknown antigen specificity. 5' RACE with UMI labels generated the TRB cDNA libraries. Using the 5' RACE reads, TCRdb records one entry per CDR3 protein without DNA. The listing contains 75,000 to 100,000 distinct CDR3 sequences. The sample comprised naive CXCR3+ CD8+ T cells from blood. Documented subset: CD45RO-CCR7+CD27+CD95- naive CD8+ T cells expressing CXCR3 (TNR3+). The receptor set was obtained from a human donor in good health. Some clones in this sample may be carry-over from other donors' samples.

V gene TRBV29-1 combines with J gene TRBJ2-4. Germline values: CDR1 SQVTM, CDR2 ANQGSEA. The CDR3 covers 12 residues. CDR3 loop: CSVVGQENIQYF.

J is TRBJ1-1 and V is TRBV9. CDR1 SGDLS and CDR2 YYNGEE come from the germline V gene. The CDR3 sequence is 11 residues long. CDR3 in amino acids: CASSDGTEAFF.

This CDR3 reads CASNLQGVEETQYF. The chain combines TRBV12-3 or TRBV12-4 with TRBJ2-5; TCRdb picks TRBD1, but there is no DNA to check that call. The CDR3 has 14 residues.

CDR3 sequence: CASSIIGAEQETQYF. The rearrangement uses TRBV19 and TRBJ2-5; the D call from TCRdb, TRBD1, cannot be confirmed without DNA. Germline V gene sequence: CDR1 LNHDA, CDR2 SQIVND (reference sequence). CDR3 length: 15 amino acids.

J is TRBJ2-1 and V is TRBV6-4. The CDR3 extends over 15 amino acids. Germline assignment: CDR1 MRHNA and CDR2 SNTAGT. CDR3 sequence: CASSDGQVSYNEQFF.

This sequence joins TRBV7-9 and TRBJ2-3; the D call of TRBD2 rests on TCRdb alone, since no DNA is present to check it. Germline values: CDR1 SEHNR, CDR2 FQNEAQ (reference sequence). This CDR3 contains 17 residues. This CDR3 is CASSLVLTSIVTDTQYF. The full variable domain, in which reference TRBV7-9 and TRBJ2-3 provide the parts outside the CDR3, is DTGVSQNPRHKITKRGQNVTFRCDPISEHNRLYWYRQTLGQGPEFLTYFQNEAQLEKSRLLSDRFSAERPKGSFSTLEIQRTEQGDSAMYLCASSLVLTSIVTDTQYFGPGTRLTVL.

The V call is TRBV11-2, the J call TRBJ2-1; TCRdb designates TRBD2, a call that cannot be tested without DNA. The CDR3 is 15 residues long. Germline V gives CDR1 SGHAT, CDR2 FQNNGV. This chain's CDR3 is CASSSLAGGPEGQFF. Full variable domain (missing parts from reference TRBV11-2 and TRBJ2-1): EAGVAQSPRYKIIEKRQSVAFWCNPISGHATLYWYQQILGQGPKLLIQFQNNGVVDDSQLPKDRFSAERLKGVDSTLKIQPAKLEDSAVYLCASSSLAGGPEGQFFGPGTRLTVL.

CDR3 sequence: CASSSGGRADTQYF. V gene TRBV7-9 combines with J gene TRBJ2-3; TCRdb proposes TRBD2, but this gene call is untestable without DNA. Germline lookup yields CDR1 SEHNR and CDR2 FQNEAQ (reference sequence). There are 14 residues in the CDR3.

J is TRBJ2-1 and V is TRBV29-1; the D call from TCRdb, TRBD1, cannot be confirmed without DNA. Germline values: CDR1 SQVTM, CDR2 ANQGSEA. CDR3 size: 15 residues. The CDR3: CSVKGAQIFYNEQFF.

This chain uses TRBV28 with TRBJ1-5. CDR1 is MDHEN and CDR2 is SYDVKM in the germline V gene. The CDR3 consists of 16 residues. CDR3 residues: CASSFARPEPRVAQHF.

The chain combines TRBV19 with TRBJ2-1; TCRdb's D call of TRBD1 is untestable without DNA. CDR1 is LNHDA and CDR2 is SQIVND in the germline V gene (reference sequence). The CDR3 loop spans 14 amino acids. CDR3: CASSRDGIPDEQFF. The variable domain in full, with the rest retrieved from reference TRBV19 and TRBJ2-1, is DGGITQSPKYLFRKEGQNVTLSCEQNLNHDAMYWYRQDPGQGLRLIYYSQIVNDFQKGDIAEGYSVSREKKESFPLTVTSAQKNPTAFYLCASSRDGIPDEQFFGPGTRLTVL.

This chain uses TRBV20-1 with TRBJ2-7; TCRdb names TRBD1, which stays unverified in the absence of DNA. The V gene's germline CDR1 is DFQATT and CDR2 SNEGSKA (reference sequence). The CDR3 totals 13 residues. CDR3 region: CSAEQGSSYEQYF.

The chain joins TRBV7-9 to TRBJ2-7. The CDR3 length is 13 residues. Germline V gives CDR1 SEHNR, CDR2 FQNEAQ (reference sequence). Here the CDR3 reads CASSSQRSYEQYF.